One TCR beta chain is described in this entry. The junction departs from the called germline gene at one end, perhaps through a read error. Other DNA sequences in this specimen translate into the identical CDR3. This sample is part of a study of beta chain features in type 1 diabetes. Isolated RNA was reverse transcribed in full, so expressed TCRB transcripts were sequenced. Sequencing of naive, central memory and regulatory T cell samples gave an average of roughly 3.6 million reads. The method was immunoSEQ multiplex PCR; TCRdb's version includes in-frame clones alone and lacks a portion of them. The sample has 860,000 or so clones, 15% to 20% seen once. The CDR3 contains 15 residues. Germline CDR1 reads SGHTA; CDR2 reads FQGNSA.

This TCR came from a woman between 18 and 29 years old in good health. Sequenced sample: naive CD4+ T cells from blood. The V gene is TRBV7-2, the J gene TRBJ2-7; D ambiguous. CDR3 loop: CASSLLGIRSYEQYF. The CDR3 nucleotides read TGCGCCAGCAGCCTCCTTGGGATCCGAAGCTACGAGCAGTACTTC.